The 15 T cell receptor beta chains presented below share a single source sample, sequenced in a study of tumor-infiltrating lymphocytes in primary liver carcinoma (dated by TCRdb to about 2017). Blood RNA was extracted from unsorted whole blood using TRIzol reagent, and germline DNA was obtained with the DNeasy Blood & Tissue kit. TCRdb names Illumina HiSeq 2500 as the instrument used. TCRbeta-specific cDNA was reverse-transcribed from about 0.45 ug total RNA using a constant-region primer and ProtoScript II reverse transcriptase. The TCRbeta libraries were prepared through three rounds of nested multiplex PCR following a slightly modified ARM-PCR procedure. The first two PCR rounds used multiplex TRBV1-TRBV30 forward primers with a Cbeta reverse primer, each for roughly 11 cycles. TCRdb passed the public sequencing reads through fastp at Q25 and MiXCR, retaining productive beta sequences. Each CDR3 protein gets just one entry, which takes the most common genes and DNA from the rows behind it. Recorded for this sample are about 330,000 distinct CDR3 sequences; roughly two thirds of them occurred a single time. The top ten clones comprise under 8% of the sample.

Sequencing used peripheral blood. The receptors were gathered from a man aged 35-49 years with primary liver carcinoma and hepatitis B virus infection.

Points on this clonotype: A read error may account for a junction end that differs from germline. This chain connects TRBV6-2 or TRBV6-3 to TRBJ1-1; D is unresolved. From germline, CDR1 is MNHEY and CDR2 SVGEGT. The CDR3 is made up of 16 amino acids. The CDR3 DNA is TGTGCCGGCAGATCAAGCCGGGAGACCATTAACACTGAAGCTTTCTTT. Translating it yields CAGRSSRETINTEAFF.

About this clonotype: A read error may produce the germline difference seen at one junction end. J is TRBJ2-5 and V is TRBV6-5; possibly TRBD2 for D (7 bases). This CDR3 is 18 amino acids long. Per germline, CDR1 MNHEY and CDR2 SVGAGI. The CDR3 sequence: CASGYSGISGTTRETQYF. The DNA of the CDR3 is TGTGCCAGCGGTTATTCGGGTATAAGCGGGACAACGCGTGAGACCCAGTACTTC.

Comments on this clonotype: Without the conserved terminal phenylalanine or tryptophan, this CDR3 likely stems from a read error. This chain uses TRBV11-3 with TRBJ1-1, with D hard to call. The CDR3 length is 15 residues. Germline-derived CDR1 and CDR2 are SGHNT and YENEEA. CDR3 sequence (DNA): TGTGCTAGCAGCTTAGATGGAAGGAGAGGGACTGAAGCTTTCTAT. This translates into CASSLDGRRGTEAFY.

Comment on this clonotype: One base away lies a much larger clone, so this may be a sequencing read error. V and J are TRBV6-6 and TRBJ2-5; D is perhaps TRBD1 (6 bases). The germline V gene encodes CDR1 MNHNY and CDR2 SVGAGI (reference sequence). The CDR3 consists of 15 residues. Trimming stripped 1 base from V and 5 bases from J, with 14 bases between. In DNA, the CDR3 is TGTGCCAGCAGTTACTTGGCAGGGGTCGAGGAGACCCAGTACTTC. It yields the protein CASSYLAGVEETQYF.

This chain joins TRBV11-2 and TRBJ2-7; D call uncertain. The V gene's germline CDR1 is SGHAT and CDR2 FQNNGV. CDR3 length: 13 residues. This CDR3 reads CTCSRTQSYEQYF. The CDR3 nucleotides read TGTACCTGCAGCCGAACACAGTCCTACGAGCAGTACTTC.

The table lists this clonotype with a few counts. The rearrangement uses TRBV5-4 and TRBJ1-1; 8 nucleotides line up with TRBD1. The CDR3 consists of 15 residues. V dropped 3 bases and J dropped 1; count of bases not matched to a gene: 5. The germline gives CDR1 SGHNT, CDR2 YYREEE (reference sequence). CDR3 sequence reads: CASSYDRGKNTEAFF. The CDR3 DNA follows: TGTGCCAGCAGCTATGACAGGGGAAAGAACACTGAAGCTTTCTTT. The full variable domain, rest sourced from reference TRBV5-4 and TRBJ1-1, is ETGVTQSPTHLIKTRGQQVTLRCSSQSGHNTVSWYQQALGQGPQFIFQYYREEENGRGNFPPRFSGLQFPNYSSELNVNALELDDSALYLCASSYDRGKNTEAFFGQGTRLTVV.

Comment on this clonotype: A much larger clone lies a single base off, so this may be a read error. The chain recombines TRBV6-2 or TRBV6-3 with TRBJ2-5; 8 positions agree with TRBD1. The V and J ends lost 2 bases and 5 bases, in that order; junction bases with no gene match: 13. This CDR3 comprises 17 residues. The germline CDR1 and CDR2 sequences are MNHEY and SVGEGT. The CDR3 region is CASSYHGVTGDRETQYF. The CDR3 DNA reads as TGTGCCAGCAGTTACCACGGGGTGACAGGGGACCGGGAGACCCAGTACTTC.

This chain uses TRBV29-1 with TRBJ1-2, with TRBD1 identical over 9 bases. V lost 8 bases, J lost 3 bases, and 7 bases stayed unmatched. The CDR3 runs to 13 residues. Germline CDR1 is SQVTM and CDR2 is ANQGSEA. The CDR3 here is CSTPTGGDYGYTF. The CDR3 DNA is TGCAGCACCCCGACAGGGGGTGACTATGGCTACACCTTC.

The chain couples TRBV7-9 to TRBJ1-5, with D perhaps TRBD1 (5 bases). CDR3 length equals 15 residues. Trimming removed 1 base at V and 4 bases at J, with 11 bases between. Germline V gives CDR1 SEHNR, CDR2 FQNEAQ (reference sequence). CDR3 bases: TGTGCCAGCAGCTTAGTTGGGACGCTAAATCAGCCCCAGCATTTT. This translates into CASSLVGTLNQPQHF.

This clonotype was detected only once. The rearrangement uses TRBV6-1 and TRBJ2-3, with D tentatively TRBD2 (5 bases). The V gene's germline CDR1 is MNHNS and CDR2 SASEGT. V gave up 0 bases and J gave up 5 bases, with 21 bases separating them. CDR3 length: 18 amino acids. In DNA, the CDR3 is TGTGCCAGCAGTGAAGCCCCTACGGGATCGGGAAGACAAGATACGCAGTATTTT. Protein: CASSEAPTGSGRQDTQYF.

This clonotype was recorded at least ten times. The chain joins TRBV5-1 to TRBJ1-5; no clear D gene. From germline, CDR1 is SGHRS and CDR2 YFSETQ. The V end was cut by 0 bases, the J end by 1 base, with 8 bases between. CDR3 length: 15 residues. The chain's CDR3 is CASSLVPGSNQPQHF. In nucleotides, the CDR3 is TGCGCCAGCAGCTTGGTTCCCGGAAGCAATCAGCCCCAGCATTTT.

As to this clonotype: One junction end disagrees with the germline gene, perhaps due to a read error. J is TRBJ1-5 and V is TRBV6-6, with 8 bases that match TRBD1. This CDR3 has 16 residues. Germline V lookup: CDR1 MNHNY, CDR2 SVGAGI (reference sequence). CDR3 in amino acids: CASSYSATGVGQPHHF. DNA of the CDR3: TGTGCCAGTAGTTACTCGGCGACAGGGGTCGGTCAGCCCCACCATTTT.

Regarding this clonotype: At one of its ends the junction is not consistent with the germline gene, which may arise from a read error. The rearrangement joins TRBV11-2 to TRBJ2-7; 7 bases agree with TRBD2. Germline V gene data show CDR1 as SGHAT and CDR2 as FQNNGV. The CDR3 covers 15 residues. Here the CDR3 DNA reads TGTGCCGGCAGCTCCCAGCGGGGAGGGCCGGACGAGCAGTACTTC. Translated, it gives CAGSSQRGGPDEQYF.

In this sample, this clonotype turned up a few times. The chain is built from TRBV6-1 and TRBJ1-3; D gene unclear. CDR1 and CDR2 from the germline V gene are MNHNS and SASEGT. The V gene lost 4 bases and the J gene lost 0 bases, with 10 bases spanning the gap. The CDR3 totals 15 residues. The CDR3 spells CASSAQSTSGNTIYF. CDR3 DNA: TGTGCCAGCAGTGCACAGAGCACCTCTGGAAACACCATATATTTT.

As regards this clonotype: At one end the junction does not follow the germline gene, possibly because of a read error. CDR3 loop: CANSEAPSPRQGFNEQFF. The CDR3 bases are TGTGCCAACAGTGAAGCGCCTAGTCCCCGACAGGGATTCAATGAGCAGTTCTTC. V gene TRBV6-1 combines with J gene TRBJ2-1; the match to TRBD1 covers 7 bases. The CDR3 length is 18 residues. CDR1 MNHNS and CDR2 SASEGT come from the germline V gene.